These 3 T cell receptor beta chains share one sample of origin, sequenced in a study of blood T cells in healthy people across ages. Next came a second PCR, run for about 7 to 12 cycles, which used a sample-barcoded 5' primer along with a J-beta primer mix. TCRdb processed the 5' RACE reads anew with MiXCR; each CDR3 protein has one entry. The sample lists about 1.4 million distinct CDR3 sequences; roughly 64% were seen once. Material: blood. The receptors were sampled from a man between 18 and 29 years old in good health.

The chain carries TRBV25-1 and TRBJ2-3, with 8 bases that match TRBD2. J was trimmed by 1 base and V by 5 bases; bases with no gene match: 8. The CDR3 extends over 16 amino acids. Germline lookup yields CDR1 MGHDK and CDR2 SYGVNS. CDR3 DNA: TGTGCCAGCAGTAAGGGACTAGGAGAGGGCACAGATACGCAGTATTTT. It is translated as CASSKGLGEGTDTQYF.

The chain has TRBV12-3 or TRBV12-4 and TRBJ2-7; perhaps TRBD2 as D (5 bases). This CDR3 comprises 13 residues. The germline V and J ends were trimmed by 5 bases and 2 bases, with 10 bases remaining between them. The CDR3 loop reads CASSVPGTYEQYF. Here the CDR3 DNA reads TGTGCCAGCAGTGTACCCGGGACCTACGAGCAGTACTTC.

There are a few counts of this clonotype. The chain has TRBV20-1 and TRBJ1-1; no reliable D call. The CDR3 is made up of 14 amino acids. Germline values: CDR1 DFQATT, CDR2 SNEGSKA (reference sequence). Trimming stripped 5 bases from V and 0 bases from J, with 13 bases between. In DNA, the CDR3 is TGCAGTGCTCTACCGATCACGGTGAACACTGAAGCTTTCTTT. Translating gives CSALPITVNTEAFF.